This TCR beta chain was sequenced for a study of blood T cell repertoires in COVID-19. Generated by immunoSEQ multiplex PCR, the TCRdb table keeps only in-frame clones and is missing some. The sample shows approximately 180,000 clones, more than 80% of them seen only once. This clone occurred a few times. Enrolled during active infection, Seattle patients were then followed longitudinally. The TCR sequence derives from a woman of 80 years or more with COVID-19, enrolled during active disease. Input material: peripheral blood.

The CDR3 DNA reads TGTGCCAGCAGCTTTGGACAGGATTACTACGAGCAGTACTTC. Translating it yields CASSFGQDYYEQYF. The chain is built from TRBV7-8 and TRBJ2-7, with TRBD1 matching over 7 bases. Germline lookup yields CDR1 SGHVS and CDR2 FQNEAQ. With V trimmed by 3 bases and J by 3 bases, 5 bases remained unmatched. This CDR3 is built from 14 residues. The whole variable domain, remainder taken from reference TRBV7-8 and TRBJ2-7, is GAGVSQSPRYKVAKRGQDVALRCDPISGHVSLFWYQQALGQGPEFLTYFQNEAQLDKSGLPSDRFFAERPEGSVSTLKIQRTQQEDSAVYLCASSFGQDYYEQYFGPGTRLTVT.